This T cell receptor (beta chain) emerged from a study of blood T cell repertoires in COVID-19. V dropped 4 bases and J dropped 5 bases, with 18 bases sitting between them. This CDR3 comprises 16 residues. CDR1 is SGHDT and CDR2 is YYEEEE in the germline V gene. Method: immunoSEQ multiplex PCR; TCRdb's copy keeps in-frame clones and lacks some. The table has under 150,000 clones, 85% to 90% seen once; the top ten hold 1.5% to 1.9%. The source material was peripheral blood. The TCR sequence derives from a human donor in a cohort sampled during active COVID-19. The rearrangement joins TRBV5-6 to TRBJ2-2; maybe TRBD1 (6 bases). The CDR3 region has the DNA TGTGCCAGCAGCCCGGGCGGCAGGGGCTGGACCGGGGAGCTGTTTTTT. Protein: CASSPGGRGWTGELFF.